A single sample gave rise to the 9 T cell receptor beta chains below, sequenced in a study of cytotoxic CD8 clonotypes in ibrutinib-treated CLL. Some clones are missing from TCRdb's copy, which holds only in-frame ones; the method was immunoSEQ multiplex PCR. The data show roughly 200,000 clones, 65% to 80% seen once. The input for sequencing was PBMCs, taken after 12 months of ibrutinib treatment. The receptors shown here come from a human donor with chronic lymphocytic leukemia.

The chain is built from TRBV5-1 and TRBJ2-7; tentatively, D is TRBD2 (5 bases). With 0 bases removed from V and 7 bases from J, the gap between germline ends came to 14 bases. This CDR3 is built from 14 residues. Germline V gene sequence: CDR1 SGHRS, CDR2 YFSETQ. The CDR3 here is CASSLAFGVEEQYF. The DNA of the CDR3 is TGCGCCAGCAGCTTGGCGTTCGGGGTGGAGGAGCAGTACTTC.

This clone appeared a few times. The CDR3 coding sequence is TGCGCCAGCAGGGTGGGACAGCAGTATGAAGCTTTCTTT. It specifies CASRVGQQYEAFF. The chain uses TRBV5-1 and TRBJ1-1; 7 nucleotides line up with TRBD1. V lost 5 bases, J lost 7 bases, and 8 bases stayed unmatched. The CDR3 is made up of 13 amino acids. The germline gives CDR1 SGHRS, CDR2 YFSETQ.

J is TRBJ1-2 and V is TRBV2, with 9 bases lining up with TRBD1. This CDR3 has 16 amino acids. The junction had 10 bases not matched to a gene; V was cut back by 6 bases and J by 2 bases. Germline V gene data show CDR1 as SNHLY and CDR2 as FYNNEI. The CDR3 bases are TGTGCCAGCAGGTTTCCCGGGACAGGGTTCAACTATGGCTACACCTTC. This sequence encodes CASRFPGTGFNYGYTF. Full variable domain (outside the CDR3, taken from reference TRBV2 and TRBJ1-2): EPEVTQTPSHQVTQMGQEVILRCVPISNHLYFYWYRQILGQKVEFLVSFYNNEISEKSEIFDDQFSVERPDGSNFTLKIRSTKLEDSAMYFCASRFPGTGFNYGYTFGSGTRLTVV.

The chain links TRBV30 to TRBJ2-7, with 7 bases aligning to TRBD2. The CDR3 totals 13 residues. Germline V gene sequence: CDR1 GTSNPN, CDR2 SVGIG (reference sequence). V was clipped by 2 bases and J by 2 bases; unmatched bases: 3. The CDR3: CAWSSTSAYEQYF. In DNA, the CDR3 is TGTGCCTGGAGTTCCACTAGCGCCTACGAGCAGTACTTC.

This clone was seen a few times. Other DNA sequences in this specimen translate into the identical CDR3. The chain couples TRBV7-8 to TRBJ2-2; perhaps TRBD1 as D (5 bases). Trimming cost V 0 bases and J 2 bases, with 10 bases left between them. The CDR3 spans 16 residues. Per the germline V gene, CDR1 is SGHVS and CDR2 is FQNEAQ. This chain's CDR3 is CASSLAARANTGELFF. The CDR3 nucleotides read TGTGCCAGCAGCTTAGCGGCCAGGGCCAACACCGGGGAGCTGTTTTTT.

The table lists this clone with a few counts. The chain has TRBV9 and TRBJ1-2; 7 positions match TRBD1. The germline V gene has CDR1 SGDLS and CDR2 YYNGEE. The CDR3 extends over 14 amino acids. With V trimmed by 0 bases and J by 13 bases, 12 bases remained unmatched. The CDR3 bases are TGTGCCAGCAGCGTAGCCTCCTTTGAGGGGGCTTTCACCTTC. It codes for CASSVASFEGAFTF.

This chain uses TRBV5-1 with TRBJ2-2; D might be TRBD2 (6 bases). Germline V gene sequence: CDR1 SGHRS, CDR2 YFSETQ. Deletions cut 0 bases from V and 4 bases from J, with 13 bases between. This CDR3 region has 16 residues. The CDR3 bases are TGCGCCAGCAGCTTGGGTGGTACAGCGGGCACCGGGGAGCTGTTTTTT. Translated: CASSLGGTAGTGELFF.

This clone was picked up a small number of times. The V gene is TRBV4-2, the J gene TRBJ2-2, with 7 bases identical to TRBD2. Germline V gives CDR1 LGHNA, CDR2 YNFKEQ. This CDR3 region has 14 residues. The V segment lost 1 base and the J segment 6 bases; nucleotides outside the gene matches: 2. The CDR3 DNA sequence: TGTGCCAGCAGCCAAGCCCGGGAGGCCGGGGAGCTGTTTTTT. It translates to CASSQAREAGELFF.

The chain combines TRBV5-1 with TRBJ1-4; D remains ambiguous. V was clipped by 4 bases and J by 0 bases, with 7 bases between them. Germline CDR1 SGHRS, CDR2 YFSETQ. This CDR3 comprises 14 residues. CDR3 loop: CASSVGSTNEKLFF. CDR3 nucleotides: TGCGCCAGCAGCGTAGGTTCAACTAATGAAAAACTGTTTTTT.